One sample yielded the 4 T cell receptor beta chains listed below, sequenced in a study of cytomegalovirus exposure and HLA in healthy donors. PCR amplification relied on 60 Vbeta primers (plus 13 Jbeta primers). The method was immunoSEQ multiplex PCR; TCRdb's version includes in-frame clones alone and lacks a portion of them. Found here are about 100,000 clones, about 72% of them singletons; the top ten hold around 17%. Sequencing was performed on PBMCs. The source of these receptors is a woman aged 60 to 75 in good health and CMV-seropositive.

The chain uses TRBV18 and TRBJ1-5, with 7 bases aligning to TRBD1. Germline assignment: CDR1 KGHSH and CDR2 LQKENI. There are 13 residues in the CDR3. With 2 bases clipped from V and 6 bases from J, the junction kept 1 base outside the gene matches. The CDR3 loop is CASSPGTVQPQHF. CDR3 sequence (DNA): TGTGCCAGCTCACCAGGGACAGTTCAGCCCCAGCATTTT.

The rearrangement links TRBV7-9 to TRBJ2-2; 9 bases align to TRBD2. Unmatched junction bases numbered 0, after V lost 2 bases and J lost 5 bases. The V gene's germline CDR1 is SEHNR and CDR2 FQNEAQ (reference sequence). There are 14 residues in the CDR3. CDR3 in amino acids: CASSLTSGTGELFF. The DNA of the CDR3 is TGTGCCAGCAGCTTAACTAGCGGGACCGGGGAGCTGTTTTTT.

This chain links TRBV11-2 with TRBJ2-1; D remains ambiguous. V was cut by 2 bases and J by 7 bases, with 6 bases left in between. The CDR3 totals 12 residues. Germline V CDR1 and CDR2: SGHAT, FQNNGV. The CDR3: CASSLTANEQFF. The CDR3 region has the DNA TGTGCCAGCAGCTTAACTGCGAATGAGCAGTTCTTC. The full variable domain, rest sourced from reference TRBV11-2 and TRBJ2-1, is EAGVAQSPRYKIIEKRQSVAFWCNPISGHATLYWYQQILGQGPKLLIQFQNNGVVDDSQLPKDRFSAERLKGVDSTLKIQPAKLEDSAVYLCASSLTANEQFFGPGTRLTVL.

The chain has TRBV7-9 and TRBJ2-2; 9 bases align to TRBD2. Germline V CDR1 and CDR2: SEHNR, FQNEAQ (reference sequence). The length of the CDR3 is 14 residues. V lost 11 bases to trimming and J lost 3 bases; unmatched junction nucleotides: 7. CDR3: CAGGGLAYTGELFF. The CDR3 DNA reads as TGTGCCGGGGGGGGACTAGCATACACCGGGGAGCTGTTTTTT.